The clone carrying this T cell receptor beta chain was seen at least ten times. The target antigen is unknown. The data belong to a study of CD8 T cells in ankylosing spondylitis. Study-level points and caveats: Disease-linked clones were reportedly significantly enriched in matched ankylosing spondylitis synovial fluid.

Each CDR3 protein is one row after TCRdb ran MiXCR on the 5' RACE reads. Seen here are 130,000 or so distinct CDR3 sequences, 7% observed once, and the top ten hold 12%. This CDR3 has 15 residues. Germline V gene sequence: CDR1 SGHRS, CDR2 YFSETQ. Trimming removed 0 bases from V and 2 bases from J, with 10 bases in between. The TCR sequence derives from a male donor with ankylosing spondylitis or in good health (not recorded which). The chain couples TRBV5-1 to TRBJ2-3, with a possible D match to TRBD1 (5 bases). Sequencing input: blood, either unsorted or a sorted T cell fraction (not recorded which). The CDR3 DNA is TGCGCCAGCAGCTTGGTGGACACCTACACAGATACGCAGTATTTT. Translation gives CASSLVDTYTDTQYF.